This note documents a single TCR beta chain sequence. The antigen is undetermined. The entry originates in a study of a mutant IDH1 vaccine in newly diagnosed glioma. Time point described: week 47, end of study. In every dose of vaccine, 300 ug of mutant IDH1 20-mer peptide was given alongside topical imiquimod. Germline V gives CDR1 MGHRA, CDR2 YSYEKL. Trimming cost V 7 bases and J 5 bases, with 22 bases left between them. The CDR3 consists of 16 residues. This table comes from immunoSEQ multiplex PCR, and its TCRdb copy is limited to in-frame clones, with some not included. The sample records over 30,000 clones, more than 75% being singletons.

The material sequenced was PBMCs, taken from a glioma patient whose treatment included an IDH1 peptide vaccine. The sequence derives from a woman aged 30 to 39 with glioma. The J gene is TRBJ2-3, the V gene TRBV4-1; D not resolved. The DNA of the CDR3 is TGCGCCAGCACTTCCTCGACTCACCCTATACGAGATACGCAGTATTTT. Its translation: CASTSSTHPIRDTQYF.